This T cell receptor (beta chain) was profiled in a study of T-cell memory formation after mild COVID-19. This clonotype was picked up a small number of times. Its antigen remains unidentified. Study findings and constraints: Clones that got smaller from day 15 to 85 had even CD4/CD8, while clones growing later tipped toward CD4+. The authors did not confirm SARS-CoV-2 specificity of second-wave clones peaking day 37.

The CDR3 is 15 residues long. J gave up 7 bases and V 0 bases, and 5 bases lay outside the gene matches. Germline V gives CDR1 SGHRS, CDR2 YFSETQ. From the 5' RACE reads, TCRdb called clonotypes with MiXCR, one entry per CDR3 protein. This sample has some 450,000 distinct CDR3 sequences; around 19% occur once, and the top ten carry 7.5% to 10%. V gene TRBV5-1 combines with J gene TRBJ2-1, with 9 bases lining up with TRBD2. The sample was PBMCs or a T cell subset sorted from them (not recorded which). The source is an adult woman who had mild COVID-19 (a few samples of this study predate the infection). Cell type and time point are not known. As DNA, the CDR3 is TGCGCCAGCAGCTTGGATAGCGGGGGATGGAATGAGCAGTTCTTC. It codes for CASSLDSGGWNEQFF.